This T cell receptor beta chain was documented in a study of beta chain features in type 1 diabetes. Study outcomes and limitations: Type 1 diabetes patients showed a moderate but significant shortening of TCRB CDR3s in all four CD4+ subsets.

This clone was seen only a few times. The antigen is unknown. The entirety of the isolated RNA underwent reverse transcription, so expressed TCRB transcripts were sequenced. Sequencing used immunoSEQ multiplex PCR; TCRdb keeps in-frame clones, though not all of them. The table includes 250,000 to 300,000 clones, 13% to 15% detected once. V was shortened by 7 bases and J by 4 bases, with 14 bases between the two germline ends. Germline CDR1 reads SGHRS; CDR2 reads YFSETQ. This CDR3 has 13 amino acids. Input material: naive CD4+ T cells from blood. V usage is TRBV5-1 and J usage is TRBJ1-2; D gene unclear. This clonotype was sampled from a man aged 25-40 years with type 1 diabetes. The chain's CDR3 is CASFPQVGYGYTF. The CDR3 DNA reads TGCGCCAGCTTCCCCCAGGTGGGCTATGGCTACACCTTC.